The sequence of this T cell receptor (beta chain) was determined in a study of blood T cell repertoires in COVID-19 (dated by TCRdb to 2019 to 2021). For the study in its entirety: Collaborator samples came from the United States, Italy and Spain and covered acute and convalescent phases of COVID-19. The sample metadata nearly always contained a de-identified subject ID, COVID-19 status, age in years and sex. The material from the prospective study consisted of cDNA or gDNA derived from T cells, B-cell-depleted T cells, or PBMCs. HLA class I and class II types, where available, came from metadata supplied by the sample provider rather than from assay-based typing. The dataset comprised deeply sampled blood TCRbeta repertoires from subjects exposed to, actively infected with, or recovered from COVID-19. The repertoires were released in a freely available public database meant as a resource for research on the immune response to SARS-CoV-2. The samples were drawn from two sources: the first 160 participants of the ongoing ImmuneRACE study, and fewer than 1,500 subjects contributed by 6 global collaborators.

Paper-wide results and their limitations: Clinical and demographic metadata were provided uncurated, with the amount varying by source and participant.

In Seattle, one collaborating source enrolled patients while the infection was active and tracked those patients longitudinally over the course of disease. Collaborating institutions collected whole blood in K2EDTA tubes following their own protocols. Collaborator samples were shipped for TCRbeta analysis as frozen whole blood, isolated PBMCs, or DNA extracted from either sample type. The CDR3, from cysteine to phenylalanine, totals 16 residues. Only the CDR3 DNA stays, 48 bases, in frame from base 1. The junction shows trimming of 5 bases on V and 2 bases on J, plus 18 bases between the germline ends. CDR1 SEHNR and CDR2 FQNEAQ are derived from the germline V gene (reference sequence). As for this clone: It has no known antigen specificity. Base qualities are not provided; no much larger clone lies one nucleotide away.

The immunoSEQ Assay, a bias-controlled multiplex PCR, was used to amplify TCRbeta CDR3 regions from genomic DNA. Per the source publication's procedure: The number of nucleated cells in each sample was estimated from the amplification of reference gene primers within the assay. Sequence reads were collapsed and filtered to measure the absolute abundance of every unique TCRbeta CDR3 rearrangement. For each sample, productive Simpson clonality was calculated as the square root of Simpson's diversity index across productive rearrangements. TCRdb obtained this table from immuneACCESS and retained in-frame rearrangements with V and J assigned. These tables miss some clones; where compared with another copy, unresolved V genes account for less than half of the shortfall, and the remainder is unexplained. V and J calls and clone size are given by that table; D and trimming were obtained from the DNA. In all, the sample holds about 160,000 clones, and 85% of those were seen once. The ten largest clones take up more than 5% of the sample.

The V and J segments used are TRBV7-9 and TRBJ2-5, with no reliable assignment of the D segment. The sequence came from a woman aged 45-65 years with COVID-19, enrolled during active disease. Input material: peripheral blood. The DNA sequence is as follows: TGTGCCAGCAGCCCCACGCCGTTAGCCACTCAAGAGACCCAGTACTTC. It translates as CASSPTPLATQETQYF.